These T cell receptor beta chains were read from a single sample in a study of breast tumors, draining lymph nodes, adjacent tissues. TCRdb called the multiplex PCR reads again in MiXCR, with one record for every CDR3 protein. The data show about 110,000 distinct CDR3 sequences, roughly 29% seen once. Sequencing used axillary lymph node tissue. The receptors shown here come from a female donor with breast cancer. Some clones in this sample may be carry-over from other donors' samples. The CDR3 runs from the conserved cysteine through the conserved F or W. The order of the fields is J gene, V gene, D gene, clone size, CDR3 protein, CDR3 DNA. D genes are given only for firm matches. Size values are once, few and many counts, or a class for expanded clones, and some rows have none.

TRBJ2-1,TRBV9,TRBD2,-,CASSVESKEREIYNEQFF,TGCGCCAGCAGCGTAGAATCTAAGGAGCGGGAGATTTACAATGAGCAGTTCTTC
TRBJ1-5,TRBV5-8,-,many,CASSSWSGEGQPQHF,TGTGCCAGCAGCTCTTGGTCAGGGGAAGGACAGCCCCAGCATTTT
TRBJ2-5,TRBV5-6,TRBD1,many,CASSFGQGAKETQYF,TGTGCCAGCAGCTTCGGCCAGGGGGCAAAGGAGACCCAGTACTTC
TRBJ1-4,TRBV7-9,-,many,CASSPGYGEKLFF,TGTGCCAGCAGCCCGGGGTACGGTGAAAAACTGTTTTTT
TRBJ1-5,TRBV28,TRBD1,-,CASSSYPVGTGNQPQHF,TGTGCCAGCAGTTCCTACCCAGTCGGGACAGGCAATCAGCCCCAGCATTTT
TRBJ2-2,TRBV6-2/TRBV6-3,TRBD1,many,CASSPGQRPGELFF,TGTGCCAGCAGTCCGGGACAGAGGCCCGGGGAGCTGTTTTTT
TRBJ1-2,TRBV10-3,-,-,CAISEGQSENYGYTF,TGTGCCATCAGTGAGGGACAGTCGGAAAACTATGGCTACACCTTC
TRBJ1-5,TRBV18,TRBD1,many,CASSLTGVGDQPQHF,TGTGCCAGCTCATTAACAGGGGTGGGCGATCAGCCCCAGCATTTT
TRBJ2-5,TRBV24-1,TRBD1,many,CATSSGDRGDGQETQYF,TGTGCCACCAGTAGTGGAGACAGGGGGGATGGACAAGAGACCCAGTACTTC
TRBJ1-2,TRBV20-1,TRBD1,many,CSARDWGQVLYGYTF,TGCAGTGCTAGAGATTGGGGACAGGTGCTTTATGGCTACACCTTC
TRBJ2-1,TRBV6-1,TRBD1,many,CASKGQGAIEQFF,TGTGCCAGCAAGGGGCAGGGGGCTATTGAGCAGTTCTTC
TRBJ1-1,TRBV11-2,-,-,CASSLRGDGTPSEAFF,TGTGCCAGCAGCCTCCGGGGGGACGGGACACCATCTGAAGCTTTCTTT
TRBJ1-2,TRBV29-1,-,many,CSVAAGDYGYTF,TGCAGCGTTGCGGCAGGGGACTATGGCTACACCTTC
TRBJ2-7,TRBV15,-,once,CATSREAAAYEQYF,TGTGCCACCAGCAGAGAGGCAGCAGCCTACGAGCAGTACTTC
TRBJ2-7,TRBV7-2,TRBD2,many,CASSLTSGVSSYEQYF,TGTGCCAGCAGCCTCACTAGCGGGGTTAGCTCCTACGAGCAGTACTTC
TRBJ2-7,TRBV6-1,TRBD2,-,CASRRSSGRYEQYF,TGTGCCAGCAGACGGTCTAGCGGGAGGTACGAGCAGTACTTC
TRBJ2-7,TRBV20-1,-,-,CSAKPGRRRADYEQYF,TGCAGTGCTAAGCCGGGACGGCGGAGAGCAGACTACGAGCAGTACTTC
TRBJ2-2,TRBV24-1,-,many,CATSDPSGPGELFF,TGTGCCACCAGTGACCCCAGCGGGCCCGGGGAGCTGTTTTTT
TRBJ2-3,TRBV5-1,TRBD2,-,CASRISGHTDTRYF,TGCGCCAGCAGAATTAGCGGGCACACAGACACGCGGTATTTT
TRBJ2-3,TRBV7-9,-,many,CASSSFGYTDTQYF,TGTGCCAGCAGCTCTTTTGGTTACACAGATACGCAGTATTTT
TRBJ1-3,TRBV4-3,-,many,CASSQTVTGPLFSGNTIYF,TGCGCCAGCAGCCAAACAGTGACAGGACCCCTCTTTTCTGGAAACACCATATATTTT
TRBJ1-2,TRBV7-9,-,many,CASSLASEDGYTF,TGTGCCAGCAGCTTAGCGTCGGAGGATGGCTACACCTTC
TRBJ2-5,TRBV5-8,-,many,CASSRGAGSGEETQYF,TGTGCCAGCAGCAGGGGGGCAGGGAGCGGGGAAGAGACCCAGTACTTC
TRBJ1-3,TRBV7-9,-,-,CASSLAAGSGNTIYF,TGTGCCAGCAGCTTAGCAGCAGGGTCCGGAAACACCATATATTTT
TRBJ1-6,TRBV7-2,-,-,CASSLALGVDSPLHF,TGTGCCAGCAGCTTAGCGCTAGGGGTAGATTCACCCCTCCACTTT
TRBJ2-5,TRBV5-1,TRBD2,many,CASTSGGAQETQYF,TGCGCCAGCACTAGCGGGGGGGCTCAAGAGACCCAGTACTTC
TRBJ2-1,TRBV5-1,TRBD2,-,CASSLVGREQFF,TGCGCCAGCAGCTTGGTTGGGAGGGAACAGTTCTTC
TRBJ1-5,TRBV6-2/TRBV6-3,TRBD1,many,CASNKRTGSSQPQHF,TGTGCCAGCAACAAAAGGACAGGGTCCAGTCAGCCCCAGCATTTT
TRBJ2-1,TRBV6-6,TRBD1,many,CASSLGGRDEQFF,TGTGCCAGCAGCTTAGGGGGCAGAGATGAGCAGTTCTTC
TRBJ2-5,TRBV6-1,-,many,CASSVEGAGRETQYF,TGTGCCAGCAGTGTGGAGGGGGCGGGTAGAGAGACCCAGTACTTC
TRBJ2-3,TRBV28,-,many,CASSALSGVGDTQYF,TGTGCCAGCAGTGCGCTCTCTGGAGTGGGAGATACGCAGTATTTT
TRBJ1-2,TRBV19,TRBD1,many,CAIRDRGIYGYTF,TGTGCCATCCGGGACAGGGGGATCTATGGCTACACCTTC
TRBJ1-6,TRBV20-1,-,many,CSATTGILSPLHF,TGCAGTGCAACTACAGGGATTCTCTCACCCCTCCACTTT
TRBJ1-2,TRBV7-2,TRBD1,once,CASSKGQFYGYTF,TGTGCCAGCAGCAAGGGACAGTTCTATGGCTACACCTTC
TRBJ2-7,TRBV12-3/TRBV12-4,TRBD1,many,CASQGVRGREQYF,TGTGCCAGTCAGGGTGTCAGGGGGCGCGAGCAGTACTTC
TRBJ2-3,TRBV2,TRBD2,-,CASSGQVGRTSGRAPSTDTQYF,TGTGCCAGCAGTGGGCAAGTGGGCCGGACTAGCGGGAGGGCCCCTAGCACAGATACGCAGTATTTT
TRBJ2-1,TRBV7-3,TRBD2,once,CASSLVAGTRSNEQFF,TGTGCCAGCAGCTTAGTAGCGGGGACACGATCCAATGAGCAGTTCTTC
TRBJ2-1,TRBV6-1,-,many,CASRLSSNDEQFF,TGTGCCAGCCGGCTATCTAGTAATGATGAGCAGTTCTTC
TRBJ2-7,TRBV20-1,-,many,CSGFSYEQYF,TGCAGTGGGTTCTCCTACGAGCAGTACTTC
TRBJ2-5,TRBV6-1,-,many,CASTTQGTRETQYF,TGTGCCAGCACGACACAGGGAACCAGAGAGACCCAGTACTTC
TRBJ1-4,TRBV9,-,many,CASSGFGVQEKLFF,TGTGCCAGCAGTGGGTTCGGAGTACAAGAAAAACTGTTTTTT
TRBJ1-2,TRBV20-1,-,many,CSARPREPTHGYTF,TGCAGTGCTAGACCCAGGGAACCAACGCATGGCTACACCTTC
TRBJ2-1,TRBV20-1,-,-,CSARPGAYNEQFF,TGCAGTGCTAGACCAGGGGCCTACAATGAGCAGTTCTTC
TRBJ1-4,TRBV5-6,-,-,CASIPMGPLTF,TGTGCCAGTATCCCCATGGGACCGTTGACTTTT
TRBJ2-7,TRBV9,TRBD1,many,CASSGQPGQSPSEQYF,TGTGCCAGCAGCGGACAACCGGGACAGAGCCCCAGCGAGCAGTACTTC
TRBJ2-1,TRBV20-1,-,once,CSASKAPYNAQFF,TGCAGTGCTAGTAAGGCGCCCTACAACGCGCAGTTCTTC
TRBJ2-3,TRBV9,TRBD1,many,CASSPWTGSTDTQYF,TGTGCCAGCAGCCCGTGGACAGGGAGCACAGATACGCAGTATTTT
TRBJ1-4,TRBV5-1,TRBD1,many,CASSAGQGQGEKLFF,TGCGCCAGCAGCGCGGGACAGGGACAGGGGGAAAAACTGTTTTTT
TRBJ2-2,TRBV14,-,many,CASSQDTGIRAGELFF,TGTGCCAGCAGCCAAGATACAGGGATAAGGGCCGGGGAGCTGTTTTTT
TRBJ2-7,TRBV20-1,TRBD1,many,CSAPGQGQQYF,TGCAGTGCACCTGGACAGGGCCAGCAGTACTTC
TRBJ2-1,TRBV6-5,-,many,CASRRDEYNEQFF,TGTGCCAGCAGAAGGGACGAATACAATGAGCAGTTCTTC
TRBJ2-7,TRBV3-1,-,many,CASSQDPAGQRPFYEQYF,TGTGCCAGCAGCCAAGATCCGGCTGGCCAACGTCCTTTCTACGAGCAGTACTTC
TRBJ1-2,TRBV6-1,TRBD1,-,CASTPPRGLGSGNTF,TGTGCCAGCACTCCCCCCAGGGGGTTAGGCTCTGGAAACACCTTC